A selection of T cell receptor beta chains follows, all from one sample in a study of vaccination and CD4 T cells after COVID-19. MiXCR, run by TCRdb on the PCR reads, gives a single entry per CDR3 protein. The sample lists a few thousand distinct CDR3 sequences, 17% occurring once. No antigens are known for them. The source material was CD4+ T cells from blood, cultured in vitro. These receptor sequences come from a human donor who had recovered from COVID-19. CDR3s include the opening cysteine and the closing phenylalanine or tryptophan. D genes are given only for firm matches. Where a row states a size, it is once, few, many or the class of an expanded clone; other rows omit it.

TRBJ1-2	NA	few	TRBV12-3/TRBV12-4	TGTGCCAGCAGTTCTACCGGGTGGGCCCCAGGAGATGGCTACACCTTC	CASSSTGWAPGDGYTF
TRBJ2-2	NA	NA	TRBV5-1	TGCGCCAGCAGCTTGGCTAGCACCGGGGAGCTGTTTTTT	CASSLASTGELFF
TRBJ2-1	TRBD2	NA	TRBV6-1	TGTGCCAGCAGCCGGGGGACTAGCGGGGGTAGTGAGCAGTTCTTC	CASSRGTSGGSEQFF
TRBJ1-6	NA	NA	TRBV3-1	TGTGCCAGCAGCCAAGCAAGGGGAAGTTCACCCCTCCACTTT	CASSQARGSSPLHF
TRBJ2-5	NA	few	TRBV7-7	TGTGCTAGCAGCTACTACGCACAAGAGACCCAGTACTTC	CASSYYAQETQYF
TRBJ2-3	TRBD2	few	TRBV20-1	TGCAGTGCTCTCCCCGCGGGGGGGATCACAGATACGCAGTATTTT	CSALPAGGITDTQYF
TRBJ2-1	NA	NA	TRBV2	TGTGCCACCAAGGGGCGGATCTACAATGAGCAGTTCTTC	CATKGRIYNEQFF
TRBJ1-3	NA	NA	TRBV5-1	TGCGCCAGCAGCCCCATGGGGAGCTCTGGAAACACCATATATTTT	CASSPMGSSGNTIYF
TRBJ1-1	NA	few	TRBV6-1	TGTGCCAGCAGAGAAAGGTCCAGTTTCACTGAAGCTTTCTTT	CASRERSSFTEAFF
TRBJ1-2	NA	few	TRBV5-1	TGCGCCAGCAGCTTGCAGGGGCCCCCCGCTAACTATGGCTACACCTTC	CASSLQGPPANYGYTF
TRBJ1-2	TRBD1	medium-sized	TRBV6-1	TGTGCCAGCACTCGGACAGGAGAGGCCTATGGCTACACCTTC	CASTRTGEAYGYTF
TRBJ2-3	NA	NA	TRBV28	TGTGCCAGCAGACATTTCGGACAGCTCACAGATACGCAGTATTTT	CASRHFGQLTDTQYF
TRBJ1-2	NA	NA	TRBV7-9	TGTGCCAGCAGCTTACACCTTAAGAGCTTGGGCTACACCTTC	CASSLHLKSLGYTF
TRBJ2-5	TRBD2	few	TRBV9	TGTGCCAGCAGCGCTAGCGGGCGGGGAGGCGGAGAGACCCAGTACTTC	CASSASGRGGGETQYF
TRBJ2-2	TRBD2	medium-sized	TRBV20-1	TGCAGTGCTAGGAGTTCGAGGGAACTAGCGGGGTCCGGGGAGCTGTTTTTT	CSARSSRELAGSGELFF
TRBJ2-7	NA	few	TRBV20-1	TGCAGTGCTTCCAACGGACCCGCCTACGAGCAGTACTTC	CSASNGPAYEQYF
TRBJ2-3	NA	medium-sized	TRBV2	TGTGCCAGCTCCCCCTGGGGGTCCCACACAGATACGCAGTATTTT	CASSPWGSHTDTQYF
TRBJ1-1	NA	medium-sized	TRBV6-1	TGTGCCAGCAGGAGGAACACTGAAGCTTTCTTT	CASRRNTEAFF
TRBJ1-1	NA	NA	TRBV29-1	TGCAGCGCCAGGGTAGATATGAACACTGAAGCTTTCTTT	CSARVDMNTEAFF
TRBJ2-3	NA	medium-sized	TRBV6-2/TRBV6-3	TGTGCCAGCAGTTGGCTCCAGGACAGCACAGATACGCAGTATTTT	CASSWLQDSTDTQYF
TRBJ1-6	NA	medium-sized	TRBV30	TGTGCCTGGAGTGGGGACCCGAGGTATAATTCACCCCTCCACTTT	CAWSGDPRYNSPLHF
TRBJ2-7	NA	NA	TRBV19	TGTGCCAGTAGTAGGGACCTCTACGAGCAGTACTTC	CASSRDLYEQYF
TRBJ2-3	NA	few	TRBV4-1	TGCGCCAGCAGCCAAAGGTCTCACCCGGGTGAGAATACGCAGTATTTT	CASSQRSHPGENTQYF
TRBJ2-1	TRBD2	NA	TRBV4-2	TGTGCCAGCAGCCAAGATCTAGCGGCCTACAATGAGCAGTTCTTC	CASSQDLAAYNEQFF
TRBJ1-1	NA	few	TRBV19	TGTGCCAGTAGTATGGGGTGGTCTGAAGCTTTCTTT	CASSMGWSEAFF
TRBJ2-5	TRBD2	NA	TRBV5-1	TGCGCCAGCGATCGGACTAGCGGGGGACTTCAAGAGACCCAGTACTTC	CASDRTSGGLQETQYF
TRBJ1-3	NA	medium-sized	TRBV11-2	TGTGCCAGCAGCTTAGACAGGCCGGGAAACACCATATATTTT	CASSLDRPGNTIYF
TRBJ2-2	NA	few	TRBV6-1	TGTGCCAGCAGTGGAGCCGGAGCCGGGGAGCTGTTTTTT	CASSGAGAGELFF
TRBJ1-1	TRBD1	once	TRBV4-2	TGTGCCAGCAGCCCGGATGGCAGGGGGCGCAGGACTGAAGCTTTCTTT	CASSPDGRGRRTEAFF
TRBJ2-2	TRBD1	NA	TRBV7-9	TGTGCCAGCAACCTCCTAGGGACAGTGAACACCGGGGAGCTGTTTTTT	CASNLLGTVNTGELFF
TRBJ1-2	NA	few	TRBV30	TGTGCCTGGATCGGGTGGCACCACCGCCACTATGGCTACACCTTC	CAWIGWHHRHYGYTF
TRBJ1-2	NA	NA	TRBV11-2	TGTGCCAGCAATCCAGGGGCTGTTAACTATGGCTACACCTTC	CASNPGAVNYGYTF
TRBJ2-2	NA	NA	TRBV9	TGTGCCAGCAGCCTCCCGGGACCCGGGGAGCTGTTTTTT	CASSLPGPGELFF
TRBJ1-1	NA	medium-sized	TRBV11-2	TGTGCCAGCAGCCGGAACACTGAAGCTTTCTTT	CASSRNTEAFF
TRBJ2-5	TRBD1	NA	TRBV30	TGTGCCTGGAGCCTTTGGACAGGCCAAGAGACCCAGTACTTC	CAWSLWTGQETQYF
TRBJ2-5	TRBD1	few	TRBV20-1	TGCAGTGCTCGAATTTACAGGGGTTCTCAAGAGACCCAGTACTTC	CSARIYRGSQETQYF
TRBJ2-3	NA	NA	TRBV29-1	TGCAGCGTCATTCTGCCGGGAAGGGCCGCGGGTACGCAGTATTTT	CSVILPGRAAGTQYF
TRBJ2-3	NA	NA	TRBV2	TGTGCCAGTGGAGACTTGCCTCGGACGCAGTATTTT	CASGDLPRTQYF
TRBJ1-1	TRBD1	NA	TRBV2	TGTGCCAGCAGTGAGCGGACAGACAGGGTTGAAGCTCTCTTT	CASSERTDRVEALF
TRBJ2-3	NA	NA	TRBV7-8	TGTGCCAGCAGCCTCACAGATACGCAGTATTTT	CASSLTDTQYF